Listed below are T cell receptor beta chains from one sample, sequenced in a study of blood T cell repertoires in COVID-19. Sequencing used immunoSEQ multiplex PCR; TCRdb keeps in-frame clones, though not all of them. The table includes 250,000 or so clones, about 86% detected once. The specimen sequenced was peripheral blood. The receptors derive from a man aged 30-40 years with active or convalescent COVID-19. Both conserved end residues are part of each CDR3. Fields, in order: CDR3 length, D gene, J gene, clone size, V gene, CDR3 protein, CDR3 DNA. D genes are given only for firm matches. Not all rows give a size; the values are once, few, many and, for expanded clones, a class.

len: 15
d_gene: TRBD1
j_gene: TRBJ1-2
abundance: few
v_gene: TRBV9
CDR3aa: CASSANLGTGYGYTF
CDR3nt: TGTGCCAGCAGCGCCAATTTAGGGACAGGGTATGGCTACACCTTC

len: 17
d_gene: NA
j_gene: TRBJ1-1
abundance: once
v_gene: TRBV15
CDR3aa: CATSRDRRYRQNTEAFF
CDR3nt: TGTGCCACCAGCAGAGATCGCCGTTACAGACAGAACACTGAGGCTTTCTTT

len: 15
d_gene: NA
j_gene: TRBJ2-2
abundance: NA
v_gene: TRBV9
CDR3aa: CASSVDGVNTGELFF
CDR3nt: TGTGCCAGCAGCGTAGACGGGGTGAACACCGGGGAGCTGTTTTTT

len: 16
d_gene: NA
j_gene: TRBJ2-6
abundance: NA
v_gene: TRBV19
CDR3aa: CASSVPFRGRANVLTF
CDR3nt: TGTGCCAGTAGTGTACCATTCAGAGGTCGGGCCAACGTCCTGACTTTC

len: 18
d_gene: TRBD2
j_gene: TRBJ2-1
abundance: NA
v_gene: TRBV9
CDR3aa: CASSPSNRLAGTYNEQFF
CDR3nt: TGTGCCAGCAGCCCTTCAAACCGACTAGCGGGAACTTACAATGAGCAGTTCTTC

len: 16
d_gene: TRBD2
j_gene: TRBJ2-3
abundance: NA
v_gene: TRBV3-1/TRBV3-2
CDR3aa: CASSQEKGLVADTQYF
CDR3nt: TGTGCCAGCAGCCAAGAGAAGGGACTAGTGGCAGATACGCAGTATTTT

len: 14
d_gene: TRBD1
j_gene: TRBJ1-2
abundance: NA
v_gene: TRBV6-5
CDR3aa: CASSQTGVGYGYTF
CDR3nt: TGTGCCAGCAGCCAAACAGGGGTGGGCTATGGCTACACCTTC

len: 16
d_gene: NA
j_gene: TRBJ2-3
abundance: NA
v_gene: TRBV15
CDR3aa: CATSRDSPGTSDTQYF
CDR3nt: TGTGCCACCAGCAGAGATTCGCCGGGAACTTCAGATACGCAGTATTTT

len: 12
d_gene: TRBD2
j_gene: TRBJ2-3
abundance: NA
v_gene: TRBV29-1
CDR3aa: CSVKRGSDTQYF
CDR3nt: TGCAGCGTCAAGCGGGGTTCAGATACGCAGTATTTT

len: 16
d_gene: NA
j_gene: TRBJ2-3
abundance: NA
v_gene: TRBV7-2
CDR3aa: CASSEHLDPGTDTQYF
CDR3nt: TGTGCCAGCAGCGAACATCTAGATCCTGGCACAGATACGCAGTATTTT

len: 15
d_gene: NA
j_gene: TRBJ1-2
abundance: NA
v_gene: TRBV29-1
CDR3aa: CSVETAFVANYGYTF
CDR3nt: TGCAGCGTTGAAACAGCCTTCGTAGCTAACTATGGCTACACCTTC

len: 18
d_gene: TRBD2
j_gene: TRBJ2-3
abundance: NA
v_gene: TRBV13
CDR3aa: CASSLALAGGPGTDTQYF
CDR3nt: TGTGCCAGCAGCTTAGCACTAGCGGGGGGGCCAGGCACAGATACGCAGTATTTT

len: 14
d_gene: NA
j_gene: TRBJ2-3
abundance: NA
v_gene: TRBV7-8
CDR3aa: CASSLERGTDTQYF
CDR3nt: TGTGCCAGCAGCTTAGAACGGGGGACAGATACGCAGTATTTT

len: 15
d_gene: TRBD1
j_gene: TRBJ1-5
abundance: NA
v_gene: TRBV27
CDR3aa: CASSLGQGGNQPQHF
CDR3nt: TGTGCCAGCAGTTTGGGCCAGGGGGGCAATCAGCCCCAGCATTTT

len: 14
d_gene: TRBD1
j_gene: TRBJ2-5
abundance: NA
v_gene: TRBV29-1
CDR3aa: CSVLTGETPRTQYF
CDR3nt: TGCAGCGTGTTGACAGGGGAGACTCCGAGGACCCAGTACTTC

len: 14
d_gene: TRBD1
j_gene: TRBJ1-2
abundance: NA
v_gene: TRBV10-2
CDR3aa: CASNPGQGLYGYTF
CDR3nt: TGCGCCAGCAACCCGGGACAGGGACTATATGGCTACACCTTC

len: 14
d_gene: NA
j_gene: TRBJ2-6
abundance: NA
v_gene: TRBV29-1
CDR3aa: CSASGETGANVLTF
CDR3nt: TGCAGCGCCTCCGGGGAGACTGGGGCCAACGTCCTGACTTTC

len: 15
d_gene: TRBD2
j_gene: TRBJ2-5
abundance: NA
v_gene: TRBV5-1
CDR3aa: CASGKSGGLQETQYF
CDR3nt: TGCGCCAGCGGCAAGAGCGGGGGCCTACAAGAGACCCAGTACTTC

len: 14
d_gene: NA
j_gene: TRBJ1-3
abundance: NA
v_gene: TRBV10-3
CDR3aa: CAISDGGSGNTIYF
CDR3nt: TGTGCCATCAGTGACGGTGGCTCTGGAAACACCATATATTTT

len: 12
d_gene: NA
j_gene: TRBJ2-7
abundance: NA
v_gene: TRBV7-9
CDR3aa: CASSPIYYEQYF
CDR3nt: TGTGCCAGCAGCCCCATCTATTACGAGCAGTACTTC

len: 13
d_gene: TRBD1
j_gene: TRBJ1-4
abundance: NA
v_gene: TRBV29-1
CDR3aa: CSVAGTDNEKLFF
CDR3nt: TGCAGCGTGGCCGGGACAGATAATGAAAAACTGTTTTTT

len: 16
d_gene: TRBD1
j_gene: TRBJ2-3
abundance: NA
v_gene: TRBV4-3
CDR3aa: CASSQEDRGFADTQYF
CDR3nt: TGCGCCAGCAGCCAAGAGGACAGGGGATTCGCAGATACGCAGTATTTT

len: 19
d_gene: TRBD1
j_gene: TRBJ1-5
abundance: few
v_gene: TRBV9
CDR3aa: CASSVVPGQGLVRNQPQHF
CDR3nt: TGTGCCAGCAGCGTAGTCCCGGGACAGGGACTTGTGCGCAATCAGCCCCAGCATTTT

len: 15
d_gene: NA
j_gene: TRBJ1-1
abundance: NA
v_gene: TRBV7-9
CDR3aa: CASSPERGRELKTFF
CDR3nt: TGTGCCAGCAGCCCTGAGAGAGGACGGGAACTGAAGACTTTCTTT

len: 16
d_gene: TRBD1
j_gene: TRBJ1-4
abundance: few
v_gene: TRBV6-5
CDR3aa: CASSYSGTGGAEKLFF
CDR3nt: TGTGCCAGCAGTTACTCCGGGACAGGGGGCGCTGAAAAACTGTTTTTT

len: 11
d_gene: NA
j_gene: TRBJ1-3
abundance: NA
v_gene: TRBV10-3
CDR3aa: CASGSRDTIYF
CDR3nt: TGTGCCAGCGGGAGCCGGGACACCATATATTTT

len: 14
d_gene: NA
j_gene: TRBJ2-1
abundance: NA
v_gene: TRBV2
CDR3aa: CASSGGGTYNEQFF
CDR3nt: TGTGCCAGCAGTGGTGGGGGCACCTACAATGAGCAGTTCTTC

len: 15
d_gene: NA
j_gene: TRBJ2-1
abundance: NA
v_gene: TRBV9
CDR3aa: CASSVRTARDDEQFF
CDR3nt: TGTGCCAGCAGCGTAAGAACAGCAAGAGACGATGAGCAGTTCTTC

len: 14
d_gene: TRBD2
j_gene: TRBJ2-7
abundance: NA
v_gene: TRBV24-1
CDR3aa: CATSREGHSYEQYF
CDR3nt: TGTGCCACCAGTCGGGAGGGGCACTCCTACGAGCAGTACTTC

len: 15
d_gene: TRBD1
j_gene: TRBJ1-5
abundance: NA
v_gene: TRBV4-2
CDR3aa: CASSQEGQDNQPQHF
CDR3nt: TGTGCCAGCAGCCAAGAGGGACAGGACAATCAGCCCCAGCATTTT

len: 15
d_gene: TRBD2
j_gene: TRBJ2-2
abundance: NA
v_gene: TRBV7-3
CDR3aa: CASSPLAENTGELFF
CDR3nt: TGTGCCAGCAGTCCTCTAGCGGAGAACACCGGGGAGCTGTTTTTT

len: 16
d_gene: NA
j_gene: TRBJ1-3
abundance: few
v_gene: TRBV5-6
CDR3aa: CASSLLAGARGNTIYF
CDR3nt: TGTGCCAGCAGCTTGTTGGCTGGGGCAAGGGGAAACACCATATATTTT

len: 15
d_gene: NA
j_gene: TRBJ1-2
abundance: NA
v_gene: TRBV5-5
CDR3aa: CASSLIGGVDYGYTF
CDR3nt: TGTGCCAGCAGCCTCATTGGGGGGGTTGACTATGGCTACACCTTC

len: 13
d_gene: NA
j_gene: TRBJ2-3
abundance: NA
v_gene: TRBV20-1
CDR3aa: CSASSSHRDTQYF
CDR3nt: TGCAGTGCTAGTTCAAGTCACAGAGATACGCAGTATTTT